This passage covers 7 T cell receptor beta chains from one sample sequenced in a study of T cells in Graves' hyperthyroidism and ophthalmopathy. There were TCR beta CDR3 regions amplified from RNA transcripts. TCR CDR3 underwent first-round RT-PCR with the HTBI primer set. Each CDR3 protein is one row after TCRdb ran MiXCR on the multiplex PCR reads. The sample has 530,000 or so distinct CDR3 sequences, roughly 25% seen once; the top ten hold around 11%. Sequences were obtained from blood. These receptor sequences come from a woman in her 30s with Graves' ophthalmopathy.

The chain couples TRBV20-1 to TRBJ2-7; D gene ambiguous. CDR1 is DFQATT and CDR2 is SNEGSKA in the germline V gene (reference sequence). V lost 4 bases and J 6 bases, leaving 13 bases between the germline ends. This CDR3 has 12 residues. The CDR3 protein is CSAIGGPSEQYF. The CDR3 DNA reads TGCAGTGCTATCGGCGGACCCAGCGAGCAGTACTTC.

This clonotype was seen repeatedly, ten times or more. The rearrangement uses TRBV11-1 and TRBJ1-1; unclear D gene. This CDR3 contains 13 residues. V lost 7 bases and J lost 3, with 12 bases in between. Germline CDR1 SGHAT, CDR2 FQDESV (reference sequence). The DNA for the CDR3 is TGTGCCAGCAATGGCGACGGTGACACTGAAGCTTTCTTT. Protein product: CASNGDGDTEAFF.

There are a few counts of this clonotype. The chain combines TRBV12-3 or TRBV12-4 with TRBJ1-1; possible D gene TRBD1, 5 bases. CDR3 length equals 11 residues. Trimming cost V 4 bases and J 8 bases, with 8 bases left between them. The CDR3: CASSWGMEAFF. The CDR3 nucleotides are TGTGCCAGCAGTTGGGGGATGGAAGCTTTCTTT.

This clonotype showed up just a few times. A much larger clone sits a single nucleotide away, making a read error possible. The chain combines TRBV6-2 or TRBV6-3 with TRBJ2-4; D is undetermined. Germline CDR1 is MNHEY and CDR2 is SVGEGT. CDR3 length: 12 amino acids. The CDR3 sequence: CASSSSRNIKYF. The CDR3, as DNA: TGTGCCAGCAGTTCGTCGCGAAACATTAAGTACTTC.

This clonotype was seen repeatedly, ten times or more. This rearrangement joins TRBV12-3 or TRBV12-4 to TRBJ1-1, with TRBD1 matching over 9 bases. The CDR3 extends over 14 amino acids. With 5 bases clipped from V and 11 bases from J, the junction kept 12 bases outside the gene matches. The CDR3 region is CASSAGTGQGRAFF. CDR3 DNA: TGTGCCAGCAGTGCCGGGACAGGGCAGGGTAGGGCTTTCTTT.

This clonotype has a count of ten or more. The chain combines TRBV20-1 with TRBJ1-3; D remains ambiguous. Per the germline V gene, CDR1 is DFQATT and CDR2 is SNEGSKA (reference sequence). The CDR3 extends over 15 amino acids. V was clipped by 0 bases and J by 0 bases, with 9 bases between them. CDR3 in amino acids: CSARDGVSSGNTIYF. The CDR3 DNA follows: TGCAGTGCTAGAGATGGGGTGAGCTCTGGAAACACCATATATTTT.

This clonotype was observed many times. This clone may be a read error of a much larger clone one base away. V usage is TRBV12-3 or TRBV12-4 and J usage is TRBJ1-1; D might be TRBD1 (6 bases). This CDR3 is built from 14 residues. Trimming took off 7 bases at V and 8 bases at J, with 20 bases between the two ends. CDR3 in amino acids: CASTFGGHQGEAFF. The CDR3 bases are TGTGCCAGCACCTTTGGGGGACATCAGGGGGAAGCTTTCTTT.